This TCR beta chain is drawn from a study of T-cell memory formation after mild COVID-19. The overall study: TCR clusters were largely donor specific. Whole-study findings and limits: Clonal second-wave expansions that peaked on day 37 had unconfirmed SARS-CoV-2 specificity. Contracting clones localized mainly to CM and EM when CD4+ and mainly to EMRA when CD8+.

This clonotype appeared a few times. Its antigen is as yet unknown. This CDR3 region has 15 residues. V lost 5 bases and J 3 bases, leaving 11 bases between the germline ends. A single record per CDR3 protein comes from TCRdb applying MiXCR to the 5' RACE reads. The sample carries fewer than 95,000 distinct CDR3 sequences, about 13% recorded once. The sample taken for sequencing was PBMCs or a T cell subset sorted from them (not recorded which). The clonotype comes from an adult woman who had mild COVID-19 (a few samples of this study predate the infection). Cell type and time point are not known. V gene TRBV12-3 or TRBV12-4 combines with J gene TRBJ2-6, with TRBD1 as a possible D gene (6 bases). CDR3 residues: CASSVRGRGANVLTF. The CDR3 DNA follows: TGTGCCAGCAGTGTCAGGGGACGTGGGGCCAACGTCCTGACTTTC.